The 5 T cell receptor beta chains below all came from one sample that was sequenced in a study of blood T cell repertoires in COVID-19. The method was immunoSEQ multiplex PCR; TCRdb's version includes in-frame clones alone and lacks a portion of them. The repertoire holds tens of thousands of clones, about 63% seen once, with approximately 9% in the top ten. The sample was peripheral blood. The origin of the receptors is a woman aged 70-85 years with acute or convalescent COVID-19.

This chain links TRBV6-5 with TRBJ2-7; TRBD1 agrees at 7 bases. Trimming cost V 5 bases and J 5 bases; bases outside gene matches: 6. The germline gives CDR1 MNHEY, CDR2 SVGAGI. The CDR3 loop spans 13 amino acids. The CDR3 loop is CASSRQGPHEQYF. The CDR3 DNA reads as TGTGCCAGCAGTCGACAGGGCCCCCACGAGCAGTACTTC.

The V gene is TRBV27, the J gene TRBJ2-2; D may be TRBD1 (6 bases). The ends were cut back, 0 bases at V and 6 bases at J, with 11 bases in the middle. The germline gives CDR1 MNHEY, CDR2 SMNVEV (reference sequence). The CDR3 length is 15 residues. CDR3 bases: TGTGCCAGCAGTTTATCGGGGGCCCTCCCCGGGGAGCTGTTTTTT. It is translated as CASSLSGALPGELFF.

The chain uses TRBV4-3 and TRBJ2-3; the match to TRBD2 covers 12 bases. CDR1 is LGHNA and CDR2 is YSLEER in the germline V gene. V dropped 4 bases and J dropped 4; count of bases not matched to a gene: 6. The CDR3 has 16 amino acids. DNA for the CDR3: TGCGCCAGCAGCCGGGACCTAGCGGGAGGGGCAGATACGCAGTATTTT. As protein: CASSRDLAGGADTQYF.

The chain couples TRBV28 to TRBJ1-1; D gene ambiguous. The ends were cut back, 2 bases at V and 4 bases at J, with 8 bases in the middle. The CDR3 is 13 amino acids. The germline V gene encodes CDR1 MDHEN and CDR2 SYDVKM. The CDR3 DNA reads TGTGCCAGCAGTTTAATCCTAAGCACTGAAGCTTTCTTT. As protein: CASSLILSTEAFF.

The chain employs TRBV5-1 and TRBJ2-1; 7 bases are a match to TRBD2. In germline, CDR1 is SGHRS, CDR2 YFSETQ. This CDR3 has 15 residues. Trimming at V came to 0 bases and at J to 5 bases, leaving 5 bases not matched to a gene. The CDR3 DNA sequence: TGCGCCAGCAGCTTGGAGGCAGGGAGGGACAATGAGCAGTTCTTC. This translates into CASSLEAGRDNEQFF.